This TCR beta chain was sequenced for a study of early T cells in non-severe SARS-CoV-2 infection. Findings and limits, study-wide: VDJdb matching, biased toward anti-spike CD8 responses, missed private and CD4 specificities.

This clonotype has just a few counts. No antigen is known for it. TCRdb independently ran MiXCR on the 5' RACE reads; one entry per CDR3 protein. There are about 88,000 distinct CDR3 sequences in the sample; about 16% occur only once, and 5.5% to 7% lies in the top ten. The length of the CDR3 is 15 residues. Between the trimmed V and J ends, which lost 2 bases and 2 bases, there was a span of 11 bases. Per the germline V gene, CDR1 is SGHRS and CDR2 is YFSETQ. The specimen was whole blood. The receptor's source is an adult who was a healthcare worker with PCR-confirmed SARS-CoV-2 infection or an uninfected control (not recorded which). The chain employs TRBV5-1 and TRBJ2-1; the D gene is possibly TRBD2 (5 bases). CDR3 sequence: CASSLPSRTYNEQFF. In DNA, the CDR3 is TGCGCCAGCAGCTTACCTAGCAGAACCTACAATGAGCAGTTCTTC.